These 20 T cell receptor beta chains were all obtained from the same sample, sequenced in a study of cytomegalovirus exposure and HLA in healthy donors. Libraries were prepared by immunoSEQ multiplex PCR; TCRdb keeps only in-frame clonotypes and omits some of them. The sample holds tens of thousands of clones, 88% seen once. Sequences were obtained from PBMCs. All receptors derive from a woman aged 25 to 39 in good health and CMV-seronegative.

The chain carries TRBV19 and TRBJ2-7, with TRBD2 matching over 8 bases. The CDR3 is made up of 15 amino acids. J was trimmed by 5 bases and V by 5 bases; bases with no gene match: 11. Germline lookup yields CDR1 LNHDA and CDR2 SQIVND (reference sequence). The CDR3 coding sequence is TGTGCCAGTAGTTCCATAGCGGGATCGGTCCACGAGCAGTACTTC. This translates into CASSSIAGSVHEQYF.

The chain carries TRBV6-1 and TRBJ1-5; D may be TRBD1 (5 bases). Germline V gene data show CDR1 as MNHNS and CDR2 as SASEGT. Trimming took off 3 bases at V and 11 bases at J, with 17 bases between the two ends. The length of the CDR3 is 14 residues. CDR3 coding DNA: TGTGCCAGCAGTGACGGTGGGGGGGTCGGGTCCCAGCATTTT. Its translation is CASSDGGGVGSQHF.

The rearrangement links TRBV6-5 to TRBJ1-5; 7 bases are shared with TRBD1. The ends lost 5 bases at V and 7 bases at J; junction bases unmatched: 8. CDR1 MNHEY and CDR2 SVGAGI come from the germline V gene. CDR3 length: 14 amino acids. CDR3 loop: CASSPGTVYQPQHF. In DNA form, the CDR3 reads TGTGCCAGCAGTCCCGGGACAGTCTACCAGCCCCAGCATTTT.

This clone has just one count. The chain has TRBV7-9 and TRBJ2-7, with 10 bases that match TRBD1. The germline V gene has CDR1 SEHNR and CDR2 FQNEAQ (reference sequence). V dropped 5 bases and J dropped 3; count of bases not matched to a gene: 7. The CDR3 has 15 residues. The CDR3 DNA sequence: TGTGCCAGCAGCCCAAGGGACAGGGGAAACTACGAGCAGTACTTC. It yields the protein CASSPRDRGNYEQYF.

The chain employs TRBV6-1 and TRBJ2-4, with a tentative D call TRBD2 (6 bases). CDR1 is MNHNS, CDR2 SASEGT, per germline. Trimming shortened V by 6 bases and J by 0 bases, and 12 bases separated the two germline ends. The CDR3 totals 15 residues. The CDR3 nucleotides are TGTGCCAGCAGGAGGGGACTGTTAGCCAAAAACATTCAGTACTTC. Its protein product is CASRRGLLAKNIQYF.

The count of this clone is one. This chain connects TRBV6-4 to TRBJ1-5; tentatively, D is TRBD1 (6 bases). The V end was cut by 4 bases, the J end by 5 bases, with 18 bases between. CDR1 MRHNA and CDR2 SNTAGT come from the germline V gene. The CDR3 is made up of 16 amino acids. CDR3 DNA: TGTGCCAGCAGTGCCCCGGACAGTTGGGAAGATCAGCCCCAGCATTTT. Translated: CASSAPDSWEDQPQHF.

The chain recombines TRBV5-1 with TRBJ2-7; maybe TRBD1 (5 bases). The CDR3 has 14 amino acids. V lost 0 bases and J lost 2, with 9 bases in between. CDR1 is SGHRS, CDR2 YFSETQ, per germline. The CDR3 loop is CASSLADSPYEQYF. In DNA, the CDR3 is TGCGCCAGCAGCTTGGCCGACAGTCCCTACGAGCAGTACTTC.

This clone showed up just a few times. The chain employs TRBV5-1 and TRBJ2-1, with no clear D. The length of the CDR3 is 15 residues. Germline CDR1 SGHRS, CDR2 YFSETQ. V dropped 1 base and J dropped 8 bases, with 16 bases sitting between them. The CDR3 region is CASSLTNPLTDEQFF. The CDR3 DNA reads as TGCGCCAGCAGCTTGACTAACCCGTTAACCGATGAGCAGTTCTTC.

This clone was picked up a small number of times. This chain links TRBV6-5 with TRBJ2-7; D is ambiguous. The CDR3 extends over 13 amino acids. Trimming removed 0 bases at V and 5 bases at J, with 8 bases between. CDR1 and CDR2 from the germline V gene are MNHEY and SVGAGI. The CDR3 reads CASSYSRSHEQYF. The DNA of the CDR3 is TGTGCCAGCAGTTACTCACGGTCCCACGAGCAGTACTTC.

The CDR3 protein is CASSSLQGQGSLGQPQHF. The CDR3 coding sequence is TGTGCCAGCAGCTCGTTGCAGGGACAGGGCTCTCTCGGTCAGCCCCAGCATTTT. The rearrangement uses TRBV5-8 and TRBJ1-5, with TRBD1 matching over 9 bases. This CDR3 is 18 amino acids long. The V segment lost 3 bases and the J segment 6 bases; nucleotides outside the gene matches: 16. The germline V gene encodes CDR1 SGHTS and CDR2 YDEGEE.

This rearrangement joins TRBV2 to TRBJ2-2; tentative D call: TRBD2 (6 bases). CDR3 length: 14 residues. Trimming shortened V by 4 bases and J by 5 bases, and 11 bases separated the two germline ends. Looked up from germline, CDR1 is SNHLY and CDR2 is FYNNEI. The CDR3 loop is CASSAGVDTGELFF. The DNA of the CDR3 is TGTGCCAGCAGTGCGGGAGTAGATACCGGGGAGCTGTTTTTT.

CDR3 sequence (DNA): TGTGCCAGCAGTGAAGGGGACAGTTCCTACAATGAGCAGTTCTTC. Its translation is CASSEGDSSYNEQFF. This chain links TRBV6-1 with TRBJ2-1; 7 bases match TRBD1. J lost 1 base, V lost 1 base, and 1 base had no gene match. Germline V gene sequence: CDR1 MNHNS, CDR2 SASEGT. CDR3 length: 15 amino acids.

This rearrangement joins TRBV18 to TRBJ2-3; D is uncertain. Germline-derived CDR1 and CDR2 are KGHSH and LQKENI. The ends were cut back, 2 bases at V and 2 bases at J, with 2 bases in the middle. CDR3 size: 12 residues. CDR3 DNA: TGTGCCAGCTCACCATACACAGATACGCAGTATTTT. Translated: CASSPYTDTQYF.

The chain couples TRBV5-1 to TRBJ2-2; tentatively, D is TRBD1 (6 bases). The germline gives CDR1 SGHRS, CDR2 YFSETQ. V lost 4 bases to trimming and J lost 1 base, with 11 bases between them. This CDR3 comprises 15 residues. The CDR3 spells CASSPGHLNTGELFF. DNA for the CDR3: TGCGCCAGCAGCCCGGGACACCTGAACACCGGGGAGCTGTTTTTT.

CDR3 amino acids: CSAGTATEQYF. The CDR3 nucleotides read TGCAGTGCTGGGACAGCAACCGAGCAGTACTTC. The V gene is TRBV20-1, the J gene TRBJ2-7; 7 nucleotides line up with TRBD1. After removal of 5 bases from V and 6 bases from J, the junction contained 4 bases not matched to a gene. This CDR3 region has 11 residues. Germline assignment: CDR1 DFQATT and CDR2 SNEGSKA (reference sequence).

This chain links TRBV6-5 with TRBJ1-5; 7 bases are shared with TRBD1. CDR1 is MNHEY and CDR2 is SVGAGI in the germline V gene. This CDR3 has 14 residues. The V gene end was trimmed by 2 bases and the J gene end by 5 bases; junction bases not matched to a gene: 3. The CDR3 nucleotides read TGTGCCAGCAGTTACGGAACAGGGGATCAGCCCCAGCATTTT. It specifies CASSYGTGDQPQHF.

This clone was recorded once. CDR3 sequence reads: CASRSGQGFMDNEQFF. CDR3 DNA sequence: TGTGCCAGCAGATCAGGGCAGGGGTTCATGGACAATGAGCAGTTCTTC. This sequence joins TRBV7-9 and TRBJ2-1, with D possibly matching TRBD1 (6 bases). This CDR3 has 16 residues. Between the trimmed V and J ends, which lost 6 bases and 5 bases, there was a span of 20 bases. The germline CDR1 and CDR2 sequences are SEHNR and FQNEAQ (reference sequence).

The chain employs TRBV4-1 and TRBJ1-4; 8 bases match TRBD1. From germline, CDR1 is MGHRA and CDR2 YSYEKL. The V gene end was trimmed by 0 bases and the J gene end by 7 bases; junction bases not matched to a gene: 4. The CDR3 has 15 amino acids. Here the CDR3 reads CASSQDGTGGEKLFF. CDR3 sequence (DNA): TGCGCCAGCAGCCAAGACGGGACAGGAGGTGAAAAACTGTTTTTT.

This clone was recorded only once. Its ends do not fully match the called genes, so a read error is possible. At the DNA level, this CDR3 is encoded by other sequences in the same sample as well. The CDR3 DNA is TGTGCCAGCAGCCACACGAACCAGGCCTATGGCTATACCTTC. Amino acid sequence: CASSHTNQAYGYTF. V and J are TRBV5-4 and TRBJ1-2, with D hard to call. This CDR3 spans 14 amino acids. The germline CDR1 and CDR2 sequences are SGHNT and YYREEE (reference sequence).

The chain couples TRBV6-5 to TRBJ1-2; D is unclear. The germline CDR1 and CDR2 sequences are MNHEY and SVGAGI. The CDR3 is 13 residues long. Trimming took off 2 bases at V and 2 bases at J, with 6 bases between the two ends. The CDR3 protein is CASSYNRNYGYTF. The CDR3 region has the DNA TGTGCCAGCAGTTACAACAGAAACTATGGCTACACCTTC.